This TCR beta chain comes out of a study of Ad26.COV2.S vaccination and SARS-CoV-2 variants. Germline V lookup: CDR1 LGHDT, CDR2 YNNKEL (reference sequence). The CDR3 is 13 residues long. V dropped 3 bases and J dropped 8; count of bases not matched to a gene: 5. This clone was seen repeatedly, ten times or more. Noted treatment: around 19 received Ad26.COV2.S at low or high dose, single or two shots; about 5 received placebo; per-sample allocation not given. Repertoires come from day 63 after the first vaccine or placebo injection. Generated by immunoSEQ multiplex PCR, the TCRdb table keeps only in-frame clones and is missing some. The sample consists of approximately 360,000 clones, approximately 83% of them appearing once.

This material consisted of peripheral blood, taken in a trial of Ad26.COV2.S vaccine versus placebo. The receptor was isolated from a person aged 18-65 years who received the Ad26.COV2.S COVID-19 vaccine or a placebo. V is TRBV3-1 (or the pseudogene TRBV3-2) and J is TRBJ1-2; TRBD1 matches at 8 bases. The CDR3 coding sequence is TGTGCCAGCAGCCACGCAGGGGGCGAGGGCTACACCTTC. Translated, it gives CASSHAGGEGYTF.